Included here is one T cell receptor (beta chain) sequence, with context. CDR3 size: 15 residues. Deletions cut 6 bases from V and 8 bases from J, with 19 bases between. The germline V gene encodes CDR1 MNHEY and CDR2 SVGAGI. The data were obtained in a study of T cells in localized non-small cell lung cancer. Some clones are missing from TCRdb's copy, which holds only in-frame ones; the method was immunoSEQ multiplex PCR. This table holds over 50,000 clones, almost 90% found once. The V call is TRBV6-5, the J call TRBJ1-4; D is unresolved. Sequencing used peripheral blood, obtained before any cancer treatment. This TCR derives from a woman aged 35 to 75 with stage I lung adenocarcinoma. The CDR3 region is CASSWRWNRKEKLFF. CDR3 nucleotide sequence: TGTGCCAGCAGCTGGAGGTGGAATCGAAAGGAAAAACTGTTTTTT.